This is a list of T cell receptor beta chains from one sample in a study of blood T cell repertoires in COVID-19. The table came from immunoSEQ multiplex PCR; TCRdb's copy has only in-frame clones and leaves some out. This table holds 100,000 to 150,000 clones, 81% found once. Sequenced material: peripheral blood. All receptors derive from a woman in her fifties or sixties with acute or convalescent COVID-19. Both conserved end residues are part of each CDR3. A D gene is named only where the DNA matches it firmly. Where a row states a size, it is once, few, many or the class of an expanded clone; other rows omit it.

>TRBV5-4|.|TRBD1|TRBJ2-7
CASSLGRGTEGNEQYF
TGTGCCAGCAGCTTGGGACGTGGGACAGAAGGGAACGAGCAGTACTTC
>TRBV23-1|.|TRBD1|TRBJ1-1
CASSPGQVILNTEAFF
TGCGCCAGCAGTCCAGGACAGGTTATCCTGAACACTGAAGCTTTCTTT
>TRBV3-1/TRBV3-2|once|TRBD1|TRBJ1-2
CASSRQGYGYTF
TGTGCCAGCAGCCGACAGGGGTATGGCTACACCTTC
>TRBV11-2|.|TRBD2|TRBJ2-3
CASSPGLAGVDTQYF
TGTGCCAGCAGCCCGGGACTAGCGGGGGTCGATACGCAGTATTTT
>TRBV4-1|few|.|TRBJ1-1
CASSQQWGDTEAFF
TGCGCCAGCAGCCAGCAGTGGGGGGACACTGAAGCTTTCTTT
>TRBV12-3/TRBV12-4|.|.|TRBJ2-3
CASSRGGRDTQYF
TGTGCCAGCAGCCGTGGGGGCAGAGATACGCAGTATTTT
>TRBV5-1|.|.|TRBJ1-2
CASSLGHANYGYTF
TGCGCCAGCAGCTTGGGGCATGCAAACTATGGCTACACCTTC
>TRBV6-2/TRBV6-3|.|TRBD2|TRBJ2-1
CASSQRTSGGPGNEQFF
TGTGCCAGCAGTCAACGGACTAGCGGGGGCCCTGGCAATGAGCAGTTCTTC
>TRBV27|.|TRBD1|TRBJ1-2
CASSRSSQGTGHGYTF
TGTGCCAGCAGTCGATCCTCTCAGGGGACAGGTCATGGCTACACCTTC
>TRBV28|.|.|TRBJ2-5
CASSSSGETQYF
TGTGCCAGCAGCAGCTCGGGGGAGACCCAGTACTTC
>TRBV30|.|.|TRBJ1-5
CAWSGLSNQPQHF
TGTGCCTGGAGTGGTCTGAGCAATCAGCCCCAGCATTTT
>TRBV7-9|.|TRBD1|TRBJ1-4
CASSSAKGQFNEKLFF
TGTGCCAGCAGCTCTGCCAAGGGACAGTTTAATGAAAAACTGTTTTTT
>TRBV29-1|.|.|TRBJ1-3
CSVTPHSGNTIYF
TGCAGCGTTACACCCCACTCTGGAAACACCATATATTTT
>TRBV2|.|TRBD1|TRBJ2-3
CASSSGQVWVDTQYF
TGTGCCAGCAGTTCGGGACAGGTCTGGGTAGATACGCAGTATTTT
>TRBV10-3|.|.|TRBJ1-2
CAISESQGRCCTF
TGTGCCATCAGTGAGTCGCAGGGTCGTTGTTGCACCTTC
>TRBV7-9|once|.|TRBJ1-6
CASSLLNSPLHF
TGTGCCAGCAGCCTCCTAAATTCACCCCTCCACTTT
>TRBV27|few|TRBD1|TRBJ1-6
CASRKDRSGSPLHF
TGTGCCAGCAGAAAGGACAGGTCAGGTTCACCCCTCCACTTT